A single sample gave rise to the 21 T cell receptor beta chains below, sequenced in a study of CXCR3-negative and CXCR3-positive naive CD8 T cells (dated by TCRdb to between 2018 and 2021). Overall results and qualifications from the work: TRB CDR3s from CXCR3-positive naive cells showed higher hydrophobicity (lower Kidera factor 4), lower energy, and higher strength and volume indices than CXCR3-negative naive cells.

Sequencing instrument: NextSeq 550. The Human TCR Profiling Kit (MiLaboratory) was used to prepare UMI-labeled 5' RACE TRB cDNA libraries. TCRdb reprocessed the reads; each CDR3 protein sequence makes one entry, and DNA is unavailable. This sample's table carries some 64,000 distinct CDR3 sequences. The ten largest clones add up to around 0.8% of the sample. These receptors have no identified antigens. Sequencing was carried out using naive CXCR3+ CD8+ T cells from blood. The sample's cell subset or site, from its label and the paper: CD45RO-CCR7+CD27+CD95- naive CD8+ T cells expressing CXCR3 (TNR3+). Receptor source: a human donor in good health. Some clones in this sample may be carry-over from other donors' samples.

The chain recombines TRBV9 with TRBJ1-1. The CDR3 is 13 amino acids. In germline, CDR1 is SGDLS, CDR2 YYNGEE. This chain's CDR3 is CASSARGNTEAFF.

The genes are TRBV15 and TRBJ2-1; TCRdb's D gene call, TRBD1, goes unchecked for lack of DNA. CDR3 size: 16 residues. Germline CDR1 and CDR2: LNHNV and YYDKDF (reference sequence). CDR3 loop: CATSRVRQGHYNEQFF. Based on the CDR3 plus reference TRBV15 and TRBJ2-1, the full variable domain is DAMVIQNPRYQVTQFGKPVTLSCSQTLNHNVMYWYQQKSSQAPKLLFHYYDKDFNNEADTPDNFQSRRPNTSFCFLDIRSPGLGDTAMYLCATSRVRQGHYNEQFFGPGTRLTVL.

V is TRBV11-2 and J is TRBJ2-1; TCRdb returns TRBD2, unconfirmable since there is no DNA. Germline CDR1 SGHAT, CDR2 FQNNGV. The CDR3 length is 15 residues. The CDR3 reads CASSFFSGRYNEQFF.

This chain joins TRBV28 and TRBJ1-1; TCRdb outputs TRBD1, but without DNA this stays unchecked. Germline CDR1 MDHEN, CDR2 SYDVKM. The CDR3 is 14 residues long. Here the CDR3 reads CASSQQGENTEAFF.

The chain couples TRBV6-5 to TRBJ2-1; TCRdb returns TRBD1, unconfirmable since there is no DNA. Germline loops: CDR1 MNHEY, CDR2 SVGAGI. This CDR3 has 14 amino acids. The CDR3 sequence: CASRGAASYNEQFF.

This sequence joins TRBV10-2 and TRBJ2-1; TCRdb reports TRBD2, a call that lacks DNA to check it against. The length of the CDR3 is 18 residues. The germline gives CDR1 WSHSY, CDR2 SAAADI. CDR3 residues: CASSEPTRPSGSYNEQFF.

This chain uses TRBV20-1 with TRBJ2-1. Looked up from germline, CDR1 is DFQATT and CDR2 is SNEGSKA (reference sequence). The CDR3 runs 12 residues. The CDR3 loop is CSAREQRNEQFF.

The chain links TRBV6-5 to TRBJ2-7; TCRdb's D call of TRBD1 is untestable without DNA. The CDR3 is made up of 15 amino acids. CDR1 is MNHEY and CDR2 is SVGAGI in the germline V gene. The CDR3 loop is CASSYADRGGGEQYF.

The chain joins TRBV12-3 or TRBV12-4 to TRBJ2-2; TCRdb proposes TRBD2, but this gene call is untestable without DNA. There are 13 residues in the CDR3. Here the CDR3 reads CASQGGNTGELFF.

V usage is TRBV7-2 and J usage is TRBJ2-5; the D call from TCRdb, TRBD1, cannot be confirmed without DNA. Germline loops: CDR1 SGHTA, CDR2 FQGNSA. The CDR3 has 15 residues. The CDR3 sequence is CASSQRDRAGETQYF.

V gene TRBV12-3 or TRBV12-4 combines with J gene TRBJ2-6. CDR3 length: 15 amino acids. This CDR3 reads CASTWQDSGANVLTF.

The CDR3 region is CASTGVGPLPNTEAFF. The chain combines TRBV6-6 with TRBJ1-1. This CDR3 spans 16 amino acids. Germline V CDR1 and CDR2: MNHNY, SVGAGI (reference sequence).

The chain employs TRBV7-9 and TRBJ2-7; with no DNA, the TCRdb D assignment of TRBD1 cannot be verified. From germline, CDR1 is SEHNR and CDR2 FQNEAQ (reference sequence). This CDR3 is built from 16 residues. Here the CDR3 reads CASSSTLQGLTYEQYF.

The rearrangement links TRBV7-9 to TRBJ2-1; the D call from TCRdb, TRBD1, cannot be confirmed without DNA. The length of the CDR3 is 15 residues. Germline CDR1 SEHNR, CDR2 FQNEAQ (reference sequence). CDR3 in amino acids: CASSASGPPYNEQFF.

V usage is TRBV7-3 and J usage is TRBJ2-3; the D call of TRBD2 rests on TCRdb alone, since no DNA is present to check it. The CDR3 covers 17 residues. From germline, CDR1 is SGHTA and CDR2 FQGTGA. The CDR3 here is CASSPFGAGADTDTQYF.

CDR3: CSARAAEGPNTEAFF. The genes are TRBV20-1 and TRBJ1-1. CDR1 is DFQATT, CDR2 SNEGSKA, per germline (reference sequence). The CDR3 runs 15 residues.

This chain joins TRBV6-2 or TRBV6-3 and TRBJ2-1. CDR1 and CDR2 from the germline V gene are MNHEY and SVGEGT. The CDR3 is 13 residues long. This chain's CDR3 is CASSYAEANEQFF.

The rearrangement joins TRBV20-1 to TRBJ1-1. The germline V gene has CDR1 DFQATT and CDR2 SNEGSKA (reference sequence). The CDR3 is made up of 15 amino acids. The CDR3 loop reads CSARVMKGMNTEAFF.

V gene TRBV28 combines with J gene TRBJ1-2; the D call of TRBD1 rests on TCRdb alone, since no DNA is present to check it. CDR1 is MDHEN and CDR2 is SYDVKM in the germline V gene. This CDR3 has 13 amino acids. CDR3 sequence: CASSQTGASGYTF.

This chain connects TRBV6-2 or TRBV6-3 to TRBJ1-5; TCRdb selects TRBD1, and the lack of DNA leaves this call unchecked. Looked up from germline, CDR1 is MNHEY and CDR2 is SVGEGT. This CDR3 is built from 14 residues. The CDR3 loop is CASSPTGWNQPQHF.

This rearrangement joins TRBV27 to TRBJ1-1; TCRdb's D call, TRBD1, is unchecked because there is no DNA. The CDR3 consists of 16 residues. CDR1 and CDR2 from the germline V gene are MNHEY and SMNVEV (reference sequence). CDR3 residues: CASSLQPTGVNTEAFF.